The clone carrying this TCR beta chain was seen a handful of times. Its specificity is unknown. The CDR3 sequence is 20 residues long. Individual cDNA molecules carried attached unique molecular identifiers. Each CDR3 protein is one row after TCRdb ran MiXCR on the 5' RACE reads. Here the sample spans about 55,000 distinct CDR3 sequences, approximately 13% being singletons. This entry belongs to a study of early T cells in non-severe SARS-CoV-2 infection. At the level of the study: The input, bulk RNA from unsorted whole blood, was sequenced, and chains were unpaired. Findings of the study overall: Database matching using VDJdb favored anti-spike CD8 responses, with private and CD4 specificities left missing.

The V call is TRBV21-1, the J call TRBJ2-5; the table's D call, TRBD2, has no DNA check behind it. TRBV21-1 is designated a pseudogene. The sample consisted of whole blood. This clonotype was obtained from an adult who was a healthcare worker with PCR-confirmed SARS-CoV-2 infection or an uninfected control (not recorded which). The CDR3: CASSKALYRASGGHQETQYF. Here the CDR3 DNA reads TGTGCCAGCAGCAAAGCGCTTTATAGGGCTAGCGGGGGACATCAAGAGACCCAGTACTTC.